The T cell receptor beta chain under discussion was sequenced for a study of cytomegalovirus exposure and HLA in healthy donors. Findings and caveats of the study: Sequencing likely generated an artifact that appeared as a cluster of highly shared sequence variants. Some V segments could not be told apart, so they were left out, TRBV6-2 and TRBV6-3 among them.

The CDR3 covers 15 residues. V lost 5 bases, J lost 2 bases, and 2 bases stayed unmatched. Germline assignment: CDR1 SGDLS and CDR2 YYNGEE. Primers for the PCR totalled 60 Vbeta and 13 Jbeta. Produced via immunoSEQ multiplex PCR; TCRdb's table is partial and in-frame only. The sample lists roughly 160,000 clones; roughly 75% were seen once. Regarding this clone: Its specificity is unknown.

This TCR derives from a woman between 45 and 60 years old in good health and CMV-seropositive. Sequenced input: PBMCs. The gene calls are TRBV9 and TRBJ2-3; 13 bases agree with TRBD2. CDR3 bases: TGTGCCAGCAGTGGGACTAGCGGGACCACAGATACGCAGTATTTT. Translating it yields CASSGTSGTTDTQYF. The entire variable domain, with the rest obtained from reference TRBV9 and TRBJ2-3, is as follows: DSGVTQTPKHLITATGQRVTLRCSPRSGDLSVYWYQQSLDQGLQFLIQYYNGEERAKGNILERFSAQQFPDLHSELNLSSLELGDSALYFCASSGTSGTTDTQYFGPGTRLTVL.